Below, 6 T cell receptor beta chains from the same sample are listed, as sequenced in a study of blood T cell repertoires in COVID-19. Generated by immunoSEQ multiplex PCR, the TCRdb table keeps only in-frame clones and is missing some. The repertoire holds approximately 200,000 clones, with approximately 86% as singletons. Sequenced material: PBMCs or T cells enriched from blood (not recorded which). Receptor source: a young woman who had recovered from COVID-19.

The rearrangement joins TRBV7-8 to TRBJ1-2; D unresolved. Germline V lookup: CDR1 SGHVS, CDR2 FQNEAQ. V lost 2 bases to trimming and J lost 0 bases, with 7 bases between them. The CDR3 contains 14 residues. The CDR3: CASSLSPANYGYTF. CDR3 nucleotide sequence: TGTGCCAGCAGCTTATCTCCAGCTAACTATGGCTACACCTTC.

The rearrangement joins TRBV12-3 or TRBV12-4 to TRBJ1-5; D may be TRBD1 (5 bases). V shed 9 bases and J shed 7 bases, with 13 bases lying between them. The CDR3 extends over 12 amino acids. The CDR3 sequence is CASVSGRQPQHF. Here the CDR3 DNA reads TGTGCCAGTGTTTCAGGGCGCCAGCCCCAGCATTTT.

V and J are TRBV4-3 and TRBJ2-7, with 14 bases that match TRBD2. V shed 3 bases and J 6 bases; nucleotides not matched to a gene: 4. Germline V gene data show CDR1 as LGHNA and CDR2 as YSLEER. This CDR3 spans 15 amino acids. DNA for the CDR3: TGCGCCAGCAGCCAGCCGGGACTAGCGGGAGTCGAGCAGTACTTC. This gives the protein CASSQPGLAGVEQYF.

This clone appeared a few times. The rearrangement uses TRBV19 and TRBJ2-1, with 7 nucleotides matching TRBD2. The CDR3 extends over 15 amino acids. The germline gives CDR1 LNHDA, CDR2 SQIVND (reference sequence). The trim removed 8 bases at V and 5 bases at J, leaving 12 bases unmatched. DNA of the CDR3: TGTGCCAGTTGTACATCGAGCGGGGTCAACAATGAGCAGTTCTTC. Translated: CASCTSSGVNNEQFF.

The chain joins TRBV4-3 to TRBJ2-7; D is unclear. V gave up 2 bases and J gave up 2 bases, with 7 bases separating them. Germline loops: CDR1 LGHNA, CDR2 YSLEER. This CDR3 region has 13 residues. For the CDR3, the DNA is TGCGCCAGCAGCCAATTCCCCACCTACGAGCAGTACTTC. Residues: CASSQFPTYEQYF.

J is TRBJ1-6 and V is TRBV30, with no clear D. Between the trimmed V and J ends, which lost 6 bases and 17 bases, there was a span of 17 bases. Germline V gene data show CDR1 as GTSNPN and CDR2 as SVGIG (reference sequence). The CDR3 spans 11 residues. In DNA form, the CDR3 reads TGTGCCTGCCTAGATGTCCCCTCAATCCACTTT. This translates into CACLDVPSIHF. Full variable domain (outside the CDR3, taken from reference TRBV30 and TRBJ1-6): SQTIHQWPATLVQPVGSPLSLECTVEGTSNPNLYWYRQAAGRGLQLLFYSVGIGQISSEVPQNLSASRPQDRQFILSSKKLLLSDSGFYLCACLDVPSIHFGNGTRLTVT.